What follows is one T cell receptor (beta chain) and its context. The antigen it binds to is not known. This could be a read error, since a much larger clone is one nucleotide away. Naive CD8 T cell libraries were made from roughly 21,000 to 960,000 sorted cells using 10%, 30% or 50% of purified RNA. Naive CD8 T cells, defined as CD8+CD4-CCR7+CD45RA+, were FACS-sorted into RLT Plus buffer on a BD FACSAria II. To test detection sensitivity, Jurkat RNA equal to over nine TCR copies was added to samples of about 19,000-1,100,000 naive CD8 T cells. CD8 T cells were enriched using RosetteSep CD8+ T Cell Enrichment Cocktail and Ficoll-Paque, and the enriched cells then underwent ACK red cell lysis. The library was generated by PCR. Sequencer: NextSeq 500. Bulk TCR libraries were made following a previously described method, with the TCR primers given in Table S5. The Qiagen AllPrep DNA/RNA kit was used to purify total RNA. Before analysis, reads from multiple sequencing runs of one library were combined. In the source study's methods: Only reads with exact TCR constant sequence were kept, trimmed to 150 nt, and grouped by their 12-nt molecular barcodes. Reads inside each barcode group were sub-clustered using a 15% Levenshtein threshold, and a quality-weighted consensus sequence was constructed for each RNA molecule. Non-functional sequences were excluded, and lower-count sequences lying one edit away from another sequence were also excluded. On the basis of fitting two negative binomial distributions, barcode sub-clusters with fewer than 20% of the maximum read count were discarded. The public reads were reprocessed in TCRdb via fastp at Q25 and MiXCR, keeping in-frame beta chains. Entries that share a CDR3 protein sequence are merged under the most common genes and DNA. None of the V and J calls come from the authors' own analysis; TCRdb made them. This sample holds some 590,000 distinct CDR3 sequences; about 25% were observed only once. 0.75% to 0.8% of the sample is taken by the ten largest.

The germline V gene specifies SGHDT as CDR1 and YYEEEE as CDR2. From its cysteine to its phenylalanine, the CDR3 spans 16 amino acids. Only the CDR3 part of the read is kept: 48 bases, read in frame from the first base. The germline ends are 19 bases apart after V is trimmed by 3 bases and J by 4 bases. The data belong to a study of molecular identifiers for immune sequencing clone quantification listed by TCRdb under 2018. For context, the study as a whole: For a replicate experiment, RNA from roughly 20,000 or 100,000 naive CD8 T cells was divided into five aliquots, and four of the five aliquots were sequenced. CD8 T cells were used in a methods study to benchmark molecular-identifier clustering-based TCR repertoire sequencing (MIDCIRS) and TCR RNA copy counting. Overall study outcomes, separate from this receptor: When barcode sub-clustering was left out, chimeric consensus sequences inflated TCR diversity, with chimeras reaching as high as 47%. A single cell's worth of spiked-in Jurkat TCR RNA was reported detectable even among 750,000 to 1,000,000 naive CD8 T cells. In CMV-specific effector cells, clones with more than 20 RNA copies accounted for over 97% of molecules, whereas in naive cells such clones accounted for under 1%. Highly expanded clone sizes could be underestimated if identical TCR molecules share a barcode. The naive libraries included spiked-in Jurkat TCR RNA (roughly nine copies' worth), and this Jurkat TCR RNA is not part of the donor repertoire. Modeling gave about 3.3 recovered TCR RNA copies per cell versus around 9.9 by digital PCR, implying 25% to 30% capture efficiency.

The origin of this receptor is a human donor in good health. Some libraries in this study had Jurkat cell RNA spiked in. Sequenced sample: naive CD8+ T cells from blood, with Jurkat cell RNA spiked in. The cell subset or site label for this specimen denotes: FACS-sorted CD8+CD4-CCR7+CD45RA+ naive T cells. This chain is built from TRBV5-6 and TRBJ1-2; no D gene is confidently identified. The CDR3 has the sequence CASSSTRAGFSYGYTF. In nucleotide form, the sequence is TGTGCCAGCAGCTCAACAAGAGCCGGATTTAGCTATGGCTACACCTTC.